This T cell receptor (beta chain) was documented in a study of Graves' ophthalmopathy and Graves' hyperthyroidism (dated by TCRdb to the late 2010s). About the investigation overall: Peripheral blood was collected before any treatment was given, at the time of initial diagnosis. To explore V-J signatures that distinguish ophthalmopathy from hyperthyroidism, a discovery set of 100 patients was enrolled, made up of 43 with ophthalmopathy and fewer than 60 with stable hyperthyroidism. After sampling, hyperthyroidism patients received methimazole starting at 30 mg daily, and ophthalmopathy patients received high-dose intravenous methylprednisolone. The study used signatures of the TCR beta repertoire to tell Graves' ophthalmopathy apart from Graves' hyperthyroidism and to predict which patients would progress to ophthalmopathy. T-cell repertoires of thyroid tissue and blood were compared in a handful of hyperthyroidism patients. An independent validation cohort comprised some 18 hyperthyroidism patients and 15 to 17 patients who later progressed from hyperthyroidism to ophthalmopathy. The approximately 100 discovery patients were randomly split 7:3 into training and test sets. In total, under 150 blood samples were TCR-sequenced: around 42 ophthalmopathy, 80 or so hyperthyroidism and approximately 17 hyperthyroidism-to-ophthalmopathy patients. Here is what the overall study found, with its caveats: Ophthalmopathy was separated from stable hyperthyroidism by the 13-signature model with about 89% sensitivity and around 81% specificity in cross-validation and with 80%/75% in the test set. No statistical method was used to set the sample size in advance, and the investigators knew which group each participant was assigned to. In validation, the model predicted ophthalmopathy progression with 70.59% sensitivity and roughly 72% specificity; more than ten predicted patients were CT-confirmed with GO in a median of around 6.5 months. Most expanded thyroid clonotypes with frequency above 0.001 were also detected in blood, suggesting blood repertoires may reflect the thyroid immune response.

TCR beta CDR3 regions were amplified from RNA transcripts for repertoire sequencing. The first round of RT-PCR was done with HTBI primers and the Qiagen OneStep RT-PCR kit, and was followed by a second round of multiplex PCR, then size selection and purification. Libraries were sequenced on an Illumina HiSeq2000 using paired-end 100 bp reads. The authors' pipeline ran thus. Reads were processed with SOAPnuke, discarding reads with adapters, uncalled bases, mean Phred below 15, or no exact constant-primer or identifier match. High-quality paired reads were merged with COPE v1.2.5. Each unique nucleotide sequence was treated as a clonotype, and MiTCR v1.1 was used to align the clonotypes to the IMGT TRB V, D and J references. The analysis was limited to V-J combinations with a frequency above 0.0001, which together covered about 99% of the repertoires. For each V-J combination, a TCR clonal expansion and chaos score was defined as the ratio of F50 clonal expansion to chaos observed in the TCRdist matrix. Welch's t-statistics and random forest were used to reduce features to about a dozen V-J combinations, which were fed into a naive Bayes classifier. The similarity between thyroid and blood repertoires was quantified using the Morisita-Horn index. TCRdb cleaned the public reads at Q25 with fastp, built clones with MiXCR and kept in-frame beta chains. Each entry merges the rows of one CDR3 protein and shows their most common DNA and genes. These V and J calls derive from TCRdb rather than the authors' analysis. This sample has 200,000 to 250,000 distinct CDR3 sequences in its table, and around a fifth of those were observed once. Under 55% of the sample is held by the ten biggest clonotypes.

V sheds 5 bases and J sheds 4 bases, leaving 17 bases between their ends. Taken from cysteine to phenylalanine, the CDR3 has 15 residues. Left in the record is the CDR3 DNA by itself, 45 bases read in frame from the first base. A word on this clonotype: Its antigen has not been determined. No base quality information exists; no much larger clone differs at one position.

Ophthalmopathy patients had moderately to severely active disease, Clinical Activity Score of at least 3, NOSPECS grade of at least 4, and disease duration under 3 months. Patients with other autoimmune diseases, uncontrolled infections, pregnancy or lactation were excluded from the study. Clinical symptoms, serum thyroxine, TRAb, thyroid ultrasound and orbital computed tomography were used for diagnosis. Using Ficoll-Paque density gradient centrifugation, PBMCs were isolated from 9.5 to 10 ml of fresh peripheral blood. Trizol reagent was used to extract the total RNA, and its quality was then checked on an Agilent 2100 Bioanalyzer.

Sequencing used peripheral blood. The chain links TRBV12-3 or TRBV12-4 with TRBJ1-2; the D gene identity is not certain. This TCR derives from a woman in her forties or fifties with Graves' ophthalmopathy. Donor details come from another sample of the same person, matched by shared clones. Read as DNA, the sequence is TGTGCCAGCAGTCCAAGACCGGCAGACCCCTATGGCTACACCTTC. It specifies CASSPRPADPYGYTF.